Reported below is one T cell receptor beta chain. The data are from a study of early T cells in non-severe SARS-CoV-2 infection. Study background: Unpaired chains resulted from sequencing bulk RNA of unsorted whole blood.

Unique molecular identifier tags were affixed to discrete cDNA molecules. MiXCR was run by TCRdb on the 5' RACE reads, yielding one entry per CDR3 protein. Here the sample spans about 110,000 distinct CDR3 sequences, over 10% being singletons. This CDR3 comprises 17 residues. The germline V gene has CDR1 SGHTA and CDR2 FQGTGA. V was cut by 1 base and J by 3 bases, with 15 bases left in between. The sequenced material came from whole blood. The rearrangement uses TRBV7-3 and TRBJ1-4, with D possibly TRBD1 on 5 matching bases. This receptor was obtained from an adult who was a healthcare worker with PCR-confirmed SARS-CoV-2 infection or an uninfected control (not recorded which). CDR3 nucleotide sequence: TGTGCCAGCAGCTTAATCCAAGGGGAGGGGCCTAATGAAAAACTGTTTTTT. This gives the protein CASSLIQGEGPNEKLFF.